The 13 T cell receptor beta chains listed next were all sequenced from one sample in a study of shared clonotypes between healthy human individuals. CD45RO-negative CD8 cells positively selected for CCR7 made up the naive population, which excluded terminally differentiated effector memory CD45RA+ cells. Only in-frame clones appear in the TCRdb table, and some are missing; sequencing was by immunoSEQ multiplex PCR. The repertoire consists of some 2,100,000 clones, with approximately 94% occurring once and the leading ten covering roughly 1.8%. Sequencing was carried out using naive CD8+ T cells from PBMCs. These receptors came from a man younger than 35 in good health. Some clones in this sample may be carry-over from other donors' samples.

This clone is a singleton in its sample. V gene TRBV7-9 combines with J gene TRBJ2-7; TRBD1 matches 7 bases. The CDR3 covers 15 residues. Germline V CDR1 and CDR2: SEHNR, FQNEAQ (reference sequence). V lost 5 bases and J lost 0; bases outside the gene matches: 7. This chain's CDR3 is CASSKGQVDSYEQYF. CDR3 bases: TGTGCCAGCAGCAAAGGACAGGTCGACTCCTACGAGCAGTACTTC.

The CDR3 reads CASSPQYNEQFF. The CDR3 coding sequence is TGTGCCAGTAGTCCGCAGTACAATGAGCAGTTCTTC. The chain has TRBV19 and TRBJ2-1; unclear D gene. With 5 bases removed from V and 4 bases from J, the gap between germline ends came to 6 bases. The CDR3 consists of 12 residues. The germline CDR1 and CDR2 sequences are LNHDA and SQIVND (reference sequence).

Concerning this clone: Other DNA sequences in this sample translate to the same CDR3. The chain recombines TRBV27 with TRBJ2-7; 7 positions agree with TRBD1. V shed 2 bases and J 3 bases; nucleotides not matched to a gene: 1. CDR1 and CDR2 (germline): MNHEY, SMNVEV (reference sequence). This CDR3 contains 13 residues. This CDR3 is CASSLRQGYEQYF. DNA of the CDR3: TGTGCCAGCAGTTTAAGACAGGGCTACGAGCAGTACTTC.

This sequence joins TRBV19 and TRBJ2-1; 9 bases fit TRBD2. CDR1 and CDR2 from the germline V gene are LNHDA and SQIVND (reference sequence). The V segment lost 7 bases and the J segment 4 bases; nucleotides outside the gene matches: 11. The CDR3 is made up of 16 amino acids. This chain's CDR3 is CASTQLAGVLYNEQFF. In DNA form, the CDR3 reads TGTGCCAGTACCCAATTAGCGGGAGTCTTATACAATGAGCAGTTCTTC.

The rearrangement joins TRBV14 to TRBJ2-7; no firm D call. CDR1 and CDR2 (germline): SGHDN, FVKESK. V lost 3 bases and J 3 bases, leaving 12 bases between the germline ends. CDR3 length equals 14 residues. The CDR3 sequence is CASSQLLANYEQYF. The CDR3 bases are TGTGCCAGCAGCCAGTTGTTAGCAAACTACGAGCAGTACTTC.

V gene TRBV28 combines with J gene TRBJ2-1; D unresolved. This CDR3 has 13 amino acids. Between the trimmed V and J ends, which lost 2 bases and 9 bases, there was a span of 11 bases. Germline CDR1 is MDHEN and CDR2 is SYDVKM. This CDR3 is CASSLQTYVEQFF. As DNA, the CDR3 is TGTGCCAGCAGTTTACAGACTTATGTTGAGCAGTTCTTC.

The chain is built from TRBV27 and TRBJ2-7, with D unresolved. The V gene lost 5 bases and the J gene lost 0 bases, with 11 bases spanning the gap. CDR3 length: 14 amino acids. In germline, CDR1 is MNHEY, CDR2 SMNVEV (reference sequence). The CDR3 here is CASSTAISSYEQYF. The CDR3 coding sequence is TGTGCCAGCAGTACAGCGATTAGCTCCTACGAGCAGTACTTC.

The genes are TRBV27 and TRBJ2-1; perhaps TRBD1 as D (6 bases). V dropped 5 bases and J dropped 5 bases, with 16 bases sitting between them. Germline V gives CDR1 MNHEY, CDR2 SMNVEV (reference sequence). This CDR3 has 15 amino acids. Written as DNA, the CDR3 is TGTGCCAGCAGTCCACAGGGAGTTATTGACAATGAGCAGTTCTTC. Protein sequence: CASSPQGVIDNEQFF.

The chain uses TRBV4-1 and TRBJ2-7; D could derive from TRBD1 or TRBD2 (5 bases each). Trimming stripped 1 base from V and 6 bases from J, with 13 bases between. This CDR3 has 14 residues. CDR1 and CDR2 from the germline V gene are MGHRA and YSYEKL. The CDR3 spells CASSQGQGVSEQYF. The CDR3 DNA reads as TGCGCCAGCAGCCAAGGTCAGGGAGTGTCCGAGCAGTACTTC.

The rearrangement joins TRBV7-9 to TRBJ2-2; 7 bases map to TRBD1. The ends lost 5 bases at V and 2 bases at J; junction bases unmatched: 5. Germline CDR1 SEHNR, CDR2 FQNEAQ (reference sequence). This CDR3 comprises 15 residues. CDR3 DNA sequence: TGTGCCAGCAGCCGGGACAGTACAAACACCGGGGAGCTGTTTTTT. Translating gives CASSRDSTNTGELFF.

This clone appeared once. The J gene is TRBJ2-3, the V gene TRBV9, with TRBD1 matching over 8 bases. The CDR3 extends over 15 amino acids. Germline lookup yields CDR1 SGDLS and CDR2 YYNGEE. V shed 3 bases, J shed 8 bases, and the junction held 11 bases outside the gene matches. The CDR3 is CASSDRQGLAATQYF. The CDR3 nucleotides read TGTGCCAGCAGCGATAGACAGGGGCTGGCGGCTACGCAGTATTTT.

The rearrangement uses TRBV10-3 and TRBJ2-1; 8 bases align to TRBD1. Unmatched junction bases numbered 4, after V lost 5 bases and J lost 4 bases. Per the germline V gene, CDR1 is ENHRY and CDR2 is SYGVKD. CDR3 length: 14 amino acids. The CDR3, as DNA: TGTGCCATCAGTCCGGGACAGGCATACAATGAGCAGTTCTTC. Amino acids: CAISPGQAYNEQFF.

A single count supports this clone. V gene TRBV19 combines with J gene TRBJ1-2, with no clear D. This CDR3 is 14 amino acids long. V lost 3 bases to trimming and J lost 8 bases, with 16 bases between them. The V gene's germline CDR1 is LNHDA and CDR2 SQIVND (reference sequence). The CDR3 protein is CASSMYAAEKGYTF. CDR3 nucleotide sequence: TGTGCCAGTAGTATGTACGCGGCGGAGAAGGGCTACACCTTC.